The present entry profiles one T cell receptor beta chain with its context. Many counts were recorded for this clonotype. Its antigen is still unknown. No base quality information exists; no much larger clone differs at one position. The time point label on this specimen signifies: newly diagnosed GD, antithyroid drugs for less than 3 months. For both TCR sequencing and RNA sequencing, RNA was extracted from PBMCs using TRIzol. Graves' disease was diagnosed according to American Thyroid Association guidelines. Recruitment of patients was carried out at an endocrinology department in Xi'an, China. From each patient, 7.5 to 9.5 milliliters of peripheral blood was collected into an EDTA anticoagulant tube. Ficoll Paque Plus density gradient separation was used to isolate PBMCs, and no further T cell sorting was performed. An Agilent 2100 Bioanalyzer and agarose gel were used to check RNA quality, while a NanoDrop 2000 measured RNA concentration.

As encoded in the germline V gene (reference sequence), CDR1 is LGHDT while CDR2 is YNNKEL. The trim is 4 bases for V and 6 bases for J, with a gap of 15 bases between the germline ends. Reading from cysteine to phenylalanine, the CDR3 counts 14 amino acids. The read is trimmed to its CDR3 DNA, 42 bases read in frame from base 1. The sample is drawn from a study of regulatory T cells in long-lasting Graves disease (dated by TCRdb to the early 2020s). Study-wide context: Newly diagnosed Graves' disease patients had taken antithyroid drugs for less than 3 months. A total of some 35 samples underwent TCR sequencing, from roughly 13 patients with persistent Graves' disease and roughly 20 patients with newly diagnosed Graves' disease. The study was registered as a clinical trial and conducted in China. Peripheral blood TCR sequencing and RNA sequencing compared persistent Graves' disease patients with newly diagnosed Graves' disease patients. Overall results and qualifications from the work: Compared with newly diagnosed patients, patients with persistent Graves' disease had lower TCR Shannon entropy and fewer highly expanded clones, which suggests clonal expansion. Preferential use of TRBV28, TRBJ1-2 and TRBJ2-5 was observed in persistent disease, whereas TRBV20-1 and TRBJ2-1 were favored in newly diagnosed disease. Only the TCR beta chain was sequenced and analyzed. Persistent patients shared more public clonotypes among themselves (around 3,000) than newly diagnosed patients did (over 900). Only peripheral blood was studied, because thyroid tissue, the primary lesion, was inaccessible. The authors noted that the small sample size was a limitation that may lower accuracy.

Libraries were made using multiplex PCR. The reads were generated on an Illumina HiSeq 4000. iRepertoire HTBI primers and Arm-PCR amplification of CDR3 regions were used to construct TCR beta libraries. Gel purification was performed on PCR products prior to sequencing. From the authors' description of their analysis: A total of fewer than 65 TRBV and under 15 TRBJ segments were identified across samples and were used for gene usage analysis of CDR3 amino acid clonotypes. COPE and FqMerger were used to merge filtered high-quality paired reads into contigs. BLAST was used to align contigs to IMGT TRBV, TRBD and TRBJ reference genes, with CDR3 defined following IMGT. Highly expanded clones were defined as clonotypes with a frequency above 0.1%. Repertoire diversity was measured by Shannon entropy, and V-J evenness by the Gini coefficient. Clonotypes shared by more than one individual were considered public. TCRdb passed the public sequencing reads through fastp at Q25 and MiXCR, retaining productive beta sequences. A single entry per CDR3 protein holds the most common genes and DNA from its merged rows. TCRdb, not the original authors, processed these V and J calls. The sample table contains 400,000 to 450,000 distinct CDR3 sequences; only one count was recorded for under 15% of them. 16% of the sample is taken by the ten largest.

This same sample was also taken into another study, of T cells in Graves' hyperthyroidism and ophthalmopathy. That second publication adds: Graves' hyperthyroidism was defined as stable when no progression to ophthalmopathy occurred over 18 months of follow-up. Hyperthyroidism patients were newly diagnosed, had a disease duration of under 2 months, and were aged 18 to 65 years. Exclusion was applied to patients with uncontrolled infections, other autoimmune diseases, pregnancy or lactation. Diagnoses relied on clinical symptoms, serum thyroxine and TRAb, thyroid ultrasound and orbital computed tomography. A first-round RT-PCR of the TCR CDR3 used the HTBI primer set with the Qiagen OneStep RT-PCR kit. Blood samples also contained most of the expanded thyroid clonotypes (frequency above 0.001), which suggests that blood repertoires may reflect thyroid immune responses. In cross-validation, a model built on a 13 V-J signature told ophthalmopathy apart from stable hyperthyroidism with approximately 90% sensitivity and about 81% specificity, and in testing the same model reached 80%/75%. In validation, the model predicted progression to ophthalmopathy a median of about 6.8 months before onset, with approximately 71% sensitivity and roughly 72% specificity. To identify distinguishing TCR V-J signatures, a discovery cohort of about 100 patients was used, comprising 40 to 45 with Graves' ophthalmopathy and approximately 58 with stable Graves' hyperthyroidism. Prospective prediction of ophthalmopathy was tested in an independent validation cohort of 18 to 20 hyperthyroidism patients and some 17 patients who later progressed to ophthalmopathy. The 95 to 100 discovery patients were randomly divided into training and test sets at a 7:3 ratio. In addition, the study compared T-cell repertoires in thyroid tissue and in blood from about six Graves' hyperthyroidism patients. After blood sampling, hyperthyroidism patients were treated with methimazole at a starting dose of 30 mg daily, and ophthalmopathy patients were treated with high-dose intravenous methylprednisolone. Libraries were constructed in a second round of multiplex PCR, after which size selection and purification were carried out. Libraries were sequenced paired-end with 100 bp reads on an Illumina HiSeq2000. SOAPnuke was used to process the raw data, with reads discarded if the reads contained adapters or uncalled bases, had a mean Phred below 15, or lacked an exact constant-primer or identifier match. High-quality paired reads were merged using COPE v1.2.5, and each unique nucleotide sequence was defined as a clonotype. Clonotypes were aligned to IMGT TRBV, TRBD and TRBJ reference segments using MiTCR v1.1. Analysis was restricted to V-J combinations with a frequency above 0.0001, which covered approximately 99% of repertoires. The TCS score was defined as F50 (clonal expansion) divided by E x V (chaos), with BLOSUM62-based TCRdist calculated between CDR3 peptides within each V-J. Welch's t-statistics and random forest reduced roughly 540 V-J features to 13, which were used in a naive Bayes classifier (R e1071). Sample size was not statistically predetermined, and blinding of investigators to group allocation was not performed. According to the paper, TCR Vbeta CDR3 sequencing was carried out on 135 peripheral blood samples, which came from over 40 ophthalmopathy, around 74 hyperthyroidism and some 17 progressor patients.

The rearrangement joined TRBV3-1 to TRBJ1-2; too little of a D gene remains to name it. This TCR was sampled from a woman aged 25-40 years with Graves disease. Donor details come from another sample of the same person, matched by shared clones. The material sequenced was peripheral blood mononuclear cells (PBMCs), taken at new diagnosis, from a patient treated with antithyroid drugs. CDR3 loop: CASSLLGITDGYTF. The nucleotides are TGTGCCAGCAGCCTCCTAGGGATTACGGATGGCTACACCTTC.